A selection of T cell receptor beta chains follows, all from one sample in a study of shared clonotypes between healthy human individuals. Profiling relied on immunoSEQ multiplex PCR, and the TCRdb table lists in-frame clones only, not all of them. The repertoire has over 750,000 clones, roughly 96% of them found once; the top ten carry less than 0.25%. Material for sequencing was naive CD8+ T cells sorted from blood. These receptors all come from a young man in good health. Each CDR3 is given with its conserved first and last residue. D genes are given only for firm matches. Only part of the rows carry a size: once, few, many, or a class if the clone is expanded.

D gene	V gene	clone size	J gene	CDR3 DNA	CDR3 protein
-	TRBV7-9	-	TRBJ2-7	TGTGCCAGCAGCTTAGCACCCCGGGACACCCACTCCTACGAGCAGTACTTC	CASSLAPRDTHSYEQYF
-	TRBV11-3	-	TRBJ2-2	TGTGCCAGCAGCTTATCCCCCAACACCGGGGAGCTGTTTTTT	CASSLSPNTGELFF
TRBD2	TRBV9	-	TRBJ2-3	TGTGCCAGCAACGTTAGGGGGACTAGCGGGTTGACTACCACAGATACGCAGTATTTT	CASNVRGTSGLTTTDTQYF
-	TRBV7-8	-	TRBJ2-1	TGTGCCAGCAGACGATTCCGGGACCCTTTTGAGAATGAGCAGTTCTTC	CASRRFRDPFENEQFF
TRBD1	TRBV5-1	-	TRBJ1-1	TGCGCCAGCAGCCCGGTAACAGGGGTGGACACTGAAGCTTTCTTT	CASSPVTGVDTEAFF
TRBD1	TRBV27	once	TRBJ1-3	TGTGCCAGCAGGCCGACAGGGGCAGGAGGAAACACCATATATTTT	CASRPTGAGGNTIYF
-	TRBV7-9	-	TRBJ2-7	TGTGCCAGCAGCATGGACGGTTACGAGCAGTACTTC	CASSMDGYEQYF
-	TRBV11-2	once	TRBJ1-2	TGTGCCAGCAGCACCCCGCAGGGTGACTATGGCTACACCTTC	CASSTPQGDYGYTF
-	TRBV5-4	-	TRBJ2-7	TGTGCCAGCAGCCGTGTGGGGGAGTTGAGCGACGAGCAGTACTTC	CASSRVGELSDEQYF
-	TRBV27	-	TRBJ2-7	TGTGCCAGCTGCCCGGGGGGCTTGAGCTCCTACGAGCAGTACTTC	CASCPGGLSSYEQYF
-	TRBV4-1	-	TRBJ1-5	TGCGCCAGCAGCCAAGATCCCAATAGCAATCAGCCCCAGCATTTT	CASSQDPNSNQPQHF
TRBD2	TRBV14	-	TRBJ2-1	TGTGCCAGCAGCCAAGTAGTGCGGGAGGGACCCTCGGTGGGCTCCTACAATGAGCAGTTCTTC	CASSQVVREGPSVGSYNEQFF
-	TRBV6-5	-	TRBJ2-7	TGTGCCAGCAGCACGGGGGACGGTGCCTACGAGCAGTACTTC	CASSTGDGAYEQYF
TRBD1	TRBV7-2	-	TRBJ1-1	TGTGCCAGCAGCCCGAGGTCCAGGGGGCAGAGCACTGAAGCTTTCTTT	CASSPRSRGQSTEAFF
-	TRBV5-1	-	TRBJ1-1	TGCGCCAGCAGCCTCTACAGGGTGCACACTGAAGCTTTCTTT	CASSLYRVHTEAFF
TRBD2	TRBV5-1	-	TRBJ2-3	TGCGCCAGCAGCTCGCCGAGCGGGGGGGTGAGAGATACGCAGTATTTT	CASSSPSGGVRDTQYF
TRBD1	TRBV6-5	once	TRBJ2-3	TGTGCCAGCAGTTACTCGACAGGGGAGATTGGAGATACGCAGTATTTT	CASSYSTGEIGDTQYF
-	TRBV10-2	-	TRBJ2-7	TGCGCCAGCAGTGAGTCGAAATTAGCGGCATACGAGCAGTACTTC	CASSESKLAAYEQYF
-	TRBV7-9	-	TRBJ2-5	TGTGCCAGCAGCTTAGTCCTTAGGGTCGAGACCCAGTACTTC	CASSLVLRVETQYF
TRBD1	TRBV10-2	-	TRBJ2-7	TGCGCCAGCAGGTCTTCGGACAGGGATTACGAGCAGTACTTC	CASRSSDRDYEQYF
-	TRBV27	-	TRBJ2-7	TGTGCCAGCAGTTTTAGTCAGGGGTCCCAAGTTTACGAGCAGTACTTC	CASSFSQGSQVYEQYF
-	TRBV28	-	TRBJ2-3	TGTGCCAGCAGTTTATTTGAGCCGGGAGAGTCAGATACGCAGTATTTT	CASSLFEPGESDTQYF
-	TRBV28	-	TRBJ1-1	TGTGCCAGCAGTTTACAGGGAGGGAGCACTGAAGCTTTCTTT	CASSLQGGSTEAFF
TRBD1	TRBV6-6	-	TRBJ1-5	TGTGCCAGCAGTGGGGGACAGGAAATCAATCAGCCCCAGCATTTT	CASSGGQEINQPQHF
TRBD1	TRBV7-2	-	TRBJ1-1	TGTGCCAGCAGCTTAGCGACAGGGGGCGAGGCTTTCTTT	CASSLATGGEAFF
TRBD1	TRBV10-3	-	TRBJ2-5	TGTGCCATCAGTGCGTCAGGGGGCTTGGAGACCCAGTACTTC	CAISASGGLETQYF
-	TRBV5-1	-	TRBJ2-7	TGCGCCAGCAGCTCCCCAGGTTACGAGCAGTACTTC	CASSSPGYEQYF
TRBD1	TRBV7-9	-	TRBJ2-7	TGTGCCAGCAGCACTTCCGACGGGACAGATGCCTACGAGCAGTACTTC	CASSTSDGTDAYEQYF
-	TRBV19	-	TRBJ1-1	TGTGCCAGTAGTATCAAGTTAGCGAACACTGAAGCTTTCTTT	CASSIKLANTEAFF
-	TRBV27	-	TRBJ2-1	TGTGCCAGCAGGGCTGGCTATGAGCAGTTCTTC	CASRAGYEQFF
TRBD1	TRBV28	-	TRBJ1-5	TGTGCCAGCAAACCTACAGGGGGCGGCAATCAGCCCCAGCATTTT	CASKPTGGGNQPQHF
TRBD2	TRBV6-5	-	TRBJ2-7	TGTGCCAGCAGTACGACTAGCGCCTACTCCTACGAGCAGTACTTC	CASSTTSAYSYEQYF
-	TRBV6-5	-	TRBJ1-5	TGTGCCAGCATGCCCGGGGCGGGTCAGCCCCAGCATTTT	CASMPGAGQPQHF
-	TRBV14	few	TRBJ1-2	TGTGCCAGCAGCCAAGATGATTACTATGGCTACACCTTC	CASSQDDYYGYTF
-	TRBV9	-	TRBJ2-7	TGTGCCAGCAACGATATGCCAGGCCCGACCTACGAGCAGTACTTC	CASNDMPGPTYEQYF
-	TRBV29-1	once	TRBJ1-2	TGCAGCGTTGCAAGCTTGGACAGCCTCTATTATGGCTACACCTTC	CSVASLDSLYYGYTF
-	TRBV6-1	-	TRBJ2-5	TGTGCCAGCAGTGAAACAGGTAGAATTCAAGAGACCCAGTACTTC	CASSETGRIQETQYF
-	TRBV19	-	TRBJ2-5	TGTGCCAGTAGAAACAGGGCAGGCGGAGAGACCCAGTACTTC	CASRNRAGGETQYF
-	TRBV7-8	-	TRBJ1-1	TGTGCCAGCAGCCAAAGGCAAGGCATGAACACTGAAGCTTTCTTT	CASSQRQGMNTEAFF
TRBD2	TRBV19	-	TRBJ2-1	TGTGCCAGTAGCAGCGGGAGCTCCTACAATGAGCAGTTCTTC	CASSSGSSYNEQFF
TRBD1	TRBV10-3	-	TRBJ1-2	TGTGCCATCAGTCCCGGGACAGGGTTTCGTGGCTACACCTTC	CAISPGTGFRGYTF
TRBD1	TRBV27	-	TRBJ2-5	TGTGCCAGCAGTTTTTTAAGGACAGGGGGCGCGGTGGAGACCCAGTACTTC	CASSFLRTGGAVETQYF
-	TRBV7-9	-	TRBJ1-1	TGTGCCAGCAGCTCGCGTTTAGGGCCTGAAGCTTTCTTT	CASSSRLGPEAFF
TRBD2	TRBV2	-	TRBJ2-5	TGTGCCAGCAGTGGTACCGGGACTAGCGGGCAGTACCAAGAGACCCAGTACTTC	CASSGTGTSGQYQETQYF
TRBD1	TRBV19	-	TRBJ1-5	TGTGCCAGTAGTATGGGGACAGGGAATCAGCCCCAGCATTTT	CASSMGTGNQPQHF